These T cell receptor beta chains were read from a single sample in a study of early T cells in non-severe SARS-CoV-2 infection. TCRdb fed the 5' RACE reads into MiXCR, producing one record per CDR3 protein. The sample lists roughly 62,000 distinct CDR3 sequences, more than 7% occurring once. The specimen was whole blood. The receptors shown here come from an adult who was a healthcare worker with PCR-confirmed SARS-CoV-2 infection or an uninfected control (not recorded which). The CDR3 runs from the conserved cysteine through the conserved F or W.

J gene	V gene	CDR3 protein
TRBJ2-1	TRBV4-1	CASRDSHNEQFF
TRBJ1-5	TRBV28	CASSIGGPAQPQHF
TRBJ2-7	TRBV9	CASSVARAAHEQYF
TRBJ2-2	TRBV4-2	CASSQAGTSGYTGELFF
TRBJ2-7	TRBV18	CASSPGPGYEQYF
TRBJ2-3	TRBV18	CASSPSSSGTHTDTQYF
TRBJ2-1	TRBV7-6	CASSPGDYYNEQFF
TRBJ1-4	TRBV25-1	CASSEAGGEEKLFF
TRBJ2-1	TRBV6-6	CASSQPPGAGENNEQFF
TRBJ1-1	TRBV7-2	CASSLERSSTEAFF
TRBJ1-2	TRBV21-1	CASSLVLTEFYGYTF
TRBJ2-4	TRBV6-5	CASGGTSGPGNIQYF
TRBJ1-5	TRBV19	CASSIIGGGNQPQHF
TRBJ2-7	TRBV3-1	CASSRGDKLYF
TRBJ2-1	TRBV5-1	CASSSGELYNEQFF
TRBJ1-1	TRBV7-8	CASSFGTSNTEAFF
TRBJ2-7	TRBV2	CAGTGGLSYEQYF
TRBJ1-1	TRBV18	CASSEQGMGNTEAFF
TRBJ2-4	TRBV28	CASSPGGLSKNIQYF
TRBJ1-5	TRBV7-2	CASSPDRGGNQPQHF
TRBJ1-2	TRBV18	CASSPLTGFKFYGYTF
TRBJ1-4	TRBV7-6	CASSSTLGANEKLFF
TRBJ2-2	TRBV27	CASSGLAGGPITGELFF
TRBJ2-7	TRBV5-4	CATFHPSSYEQYF
TRBJ2-3	TRBV20-1	CSARRSDTQYF
TRBJ1-3	TRBV7-8	CASSQGRWTSGNTIYF
TRBJ2-5	TRBV6-6	CASSLGQQETQYF
TRBJ2-7	TRBV4-1	CASSPRADGTYEQYF
TRBJ1-5	TRBV7-9	CASSGAVSNQPQHF
TRBJ2-3	TRBV12-3/TRBV12-4	CASSFGQGADTQYF
TRBJ2-1	TRBV20-1	CSARDRLAGGSYNEQFF
TRBJ1-1	TRBV20-1	CSARDPGGPGEAFF
TRBJ1-1	TRBV7-3	CASRGQLMNTEAFF
TRBJ2-1	TRBV5-4	CASSRTSGSYNEQFF
TRBJ1-1	TRBV28	CASRGTTTFVSEAFF
TRBJ2-7	TRBV7-9	CASSLTSGIEQYF
TRBJ2-7	TRBV4-1	CASSQDPGREQYF
TRBJ2-5	TRBV7-3	CASSLNPDSQETQYF
TRBJ2-4	TRBV18	CASSPFLSQGDKNIQYF
TRBJ2-7	TRBV7-8	CASSLTPRGEQYF
TRBJ1-1	TRBV20-1	CSARERRKNTEAFF
TRBJ2-7	TRBV9	CASSETGTTLTGRDEQYF
TRBJ1-2	TRBV3-1	CASSPRDRGGYTF
TRBJ2-4	TRBV4-2	CASSAPGAEGKNIQYF